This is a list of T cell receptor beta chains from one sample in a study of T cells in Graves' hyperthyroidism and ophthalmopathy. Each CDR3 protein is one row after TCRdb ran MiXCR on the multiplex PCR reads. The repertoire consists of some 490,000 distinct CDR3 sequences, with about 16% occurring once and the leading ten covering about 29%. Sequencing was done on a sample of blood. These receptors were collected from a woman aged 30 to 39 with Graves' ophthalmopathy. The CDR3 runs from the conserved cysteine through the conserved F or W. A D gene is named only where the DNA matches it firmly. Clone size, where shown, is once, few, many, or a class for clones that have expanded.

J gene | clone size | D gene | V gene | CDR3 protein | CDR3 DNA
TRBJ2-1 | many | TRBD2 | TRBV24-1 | CATTSGYSYNEQFF | TGTGCCACCACTAGCGGTTACTCCTACAATGAGCAGTTCTTC
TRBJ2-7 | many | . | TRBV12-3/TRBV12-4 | CASSLWSSYEQYF | TGTGCCAGCAGTTTATGGAGCTCCTACGAGCAGTACTTC
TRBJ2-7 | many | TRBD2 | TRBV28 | CASSFGGLAGDSSYEQYF | TGTGCCAGCAGTTTTGGGGGGTTAGCGGGAGATAGCTCCTACGAGCAGTACTTC
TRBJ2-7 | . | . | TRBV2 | CASRIGRGTYEQYF | TGTGCCAGCAGGATCGGGAGAGGTACCTACGAGCAGTACTTC
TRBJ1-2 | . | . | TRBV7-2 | CASSLIRGNGYTF | TGTGCCAGCAGCTTAATAAGGGGAAACGGCTACACCTTC
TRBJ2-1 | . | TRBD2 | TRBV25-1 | CASSDSLPGLAGESSYNEQFF | TGTGCCAGCAGTGACTCCCTACCGGGACTAGCGGGCGAGAGCTCCTACAATGAGCAGTTCTTC
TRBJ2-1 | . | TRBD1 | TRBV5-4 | CASSLVGQGTYNEQFF | TGTGCCAGCAGCTTGGTGGGACAGGGAACCTACAATGAGCAGTTCTTC
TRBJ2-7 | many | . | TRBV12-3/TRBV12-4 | CASSPPGGPSSYEQYF | TGTGCCAGCAGTCCACCTGGGGGCCCGAGCTCCTACGAGCAGTACTTC
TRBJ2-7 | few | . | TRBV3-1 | CASSPGGLYEQYF | TGTGCCAGCAGCCCTGGGGGACTTTACGAGCAGTACTTC
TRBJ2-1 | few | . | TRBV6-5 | CASSYLPWSYNEQFF | TGTGCCAGCAGTTATCTTCCCTGGTCCTACAATGAGCAGTTCTTC
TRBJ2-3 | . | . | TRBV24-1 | CATSDPPGAGADTQYF | TGTGCCACCAGTGACCCGCCGGGGGCAGGCGCAGATACGCAGTATTTT
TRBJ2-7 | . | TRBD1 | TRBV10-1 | CASSSTGPLSSYEQYF | TGCGCCAGCAGTTCGACAGGGCCGCTCTCCTCCTACGAGCAGTACTTC
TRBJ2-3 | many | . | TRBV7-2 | CASSPAGTSTDTQYF | TGTGCCAGCAGCCCAGCTGGTACTAGCACAGATACGCAGTATTTT
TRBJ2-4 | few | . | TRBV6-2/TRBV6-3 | CASSYGEGLNIQYF | TGTGCCAGCAGTTACGGAGAGGGTCTAAACATTCAGTACTTC
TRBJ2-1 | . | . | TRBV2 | CASQTRPPLERLYNEQFF | TGTGCCAGCCAAACTAGGCCACCGCTCGAACGCCTGTACAATGAGCAGTTCTTC
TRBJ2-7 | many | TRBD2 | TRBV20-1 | CSATLAGGGEQYF | TGCAGTGCAACCCTAGCGGGGGGGGGGGAGCAGTACTTC
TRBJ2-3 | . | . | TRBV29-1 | CSVESTDTQYF | TGCAGCGTCGAAAGCACAGATACGCAGTATTTT
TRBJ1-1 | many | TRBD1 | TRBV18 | CASSPGQENTEAFF | TGTGCCAGCTCACCTGGACAGGAGAACACTGAAGCTTTCTTT
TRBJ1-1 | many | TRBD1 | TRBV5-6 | CASSLDRGMTTEAFF | TGTGCCAGCAGCTTGGACAGGGGGATGACCACTGAAGCTTTCTTT
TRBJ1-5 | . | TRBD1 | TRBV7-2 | CASGQSQGNQPQHF | TGTGCCAGCGGCCAGTCACAGGGGAATCAGCCCCAGCATTTT
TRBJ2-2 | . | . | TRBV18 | CASSPRAEINGELFF | TGTGCCAGCTCTCCAAGGGCTGAAATAAATGGGGAGCTGTTTTTT
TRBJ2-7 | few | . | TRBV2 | CASSSMKRDYEQYF | TGTGCCAGCAGTTCGATGAAGAGGGATTACGAGCAGTACTTC
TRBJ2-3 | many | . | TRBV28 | CASSALLASSTDTQYF | TGTGCCAGCAGTGCCCTCCTAGCGTCTAGCACAGATACGCAGTATTTT
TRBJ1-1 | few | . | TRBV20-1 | CSARDSRGADTEAFF | TGCAGTGCTAGAGATTCCCGGGGGGCGGACACTGAAGCTTTCTTT
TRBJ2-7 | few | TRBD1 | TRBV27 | CASRYRGNSYEQYF | TGTGCCAGCAGGTACAGGGGAAACTCCTACGAGCAGTACTTC
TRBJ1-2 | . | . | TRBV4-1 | CASSHQRGGYTF | TGCGCCAGCAGCCACCAACGGGGTGGCTACACCTTC
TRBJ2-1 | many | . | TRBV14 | CASSPLSVNEQFF | TGTGCCAGCAGCCCCCTTTCGGTCAATGAGCAGTTCTTC
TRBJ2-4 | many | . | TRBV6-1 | CASSASRETNIQYF | TGTGCCAGCAGTGCTTCCCGGGAGACCAACATTCAGTACTTC